Listed below are T cell receptor beta chains from one sample, sequenced in a study of shared clonotypes between healthy human individuals. This table comes from immunoSEQ multiplex PCR, and its TCRdb copy is limited to in-frame clones, with some not included. The table shows more than 1 million clones, with around 78% occurring only once. The sample was memory CD4+ T cells from PBMCs. The receptors come from a man younger than 30 in good health. Some clones in this sample may be carry-over from other donors' samples. Each CDR3 is given with its conserved first and last residue. D genes are given only for firm matches.

j_call d_call v_call cdr3_aa cdr3_nt
TRBJ2-5 - TRBV7-6 CASSLWSETQYF TGTGCCAGTAGCTTATGGTCAGAGACCCAGTACTTC
TRBJ1-6 - TRBV11-2 CASSQDRLGSPLHF TGTGCCAGCAGCCAAGACAGGCTCGGTTCACCCCTCCACTTT
TRBJ2-1 TRBD2 TRBV5-6 CASSLTMAGGDEQFF TGTGCCAGCAGCTTGACTATGGCGGGAGGCGATGAGCAGTTCTTC
TRBJ2-3 TRBD2 TRBV4-3 CASSQQLASPDTQYF TGCGCCAGCAGCCAGCAACTAGCGTCCCCAGATACGCAGTATTTT
TRBJ2-3 - TRBV2 CASLTDSDTQYF TGTGCCAGCCTGACGGACTCAGATACGCAGTATTTT
TRBJ2-1 - TRBV5-1 CASSRDQGSGEQFF TGCGCCAGCAGCCGAGACCAAGGTTCGGGTGAGCAGTTCTTC
TRBJ2-6 - TRBV9 CASSVVPLRLNSGANVLTF TGTGCCAGCAGCGTAGTCCCGCTCCGGTTAAACTCTGGGGCCAACGTCCTGACTTTC
TRBJ1-1 - TRBV7-9 CASSLGMATEAFF TGTGCCAGCAGTCTCGGGATGGCGACTGAAGCTTTCTTT
TRBJ2-5 - TRBV4-2 CASSRAGQETQYF TGTGCCAGCAGCCGAGCGGGTCAAGAGACCCAGTACTTC
TRBJ2-7 TRBD2 TRBV4-2 CASSQGAGLAGGEQYF TGTGCCAGCAGCCAAGGAGCTGGACTAGCTGGTGGGGAGCAGTACTTC
TRBJ2-2 - TRBV18 CASSPFLGGTGELFF TGTGCCAGCTCACCATTCTTAGGGGGCACCGGGGAGCTGTTTTTT
TRBJ1-1 - TRBV2 CASSQNPGLEAFF TGTGCCAGCAGCCAAAATCCGGGCCTCGAAGCTTTCTTT
TRBJ2-2 TRBD1 TRBV5-1 CASGRTGQGSTGELFF TGCGCCAGCGGCCGTACGGGACAGGGTAGCACCGGGGAGCTGTTTTTT
TRBJ2-7 - TRBV7-3 CASRLSHSSEQYF TGTGCCAGCAGATTAAGCCACTCGTCTGAGCAGTACTTC
TRBJ1-1 - TRBV28 CASSPPGQNTEAFF TGTGCCAGCAGTCCCCCGGGGCAGAACACTGAAGCTTTCTTT
TRBJ1-3 - TRBV7-9 CASSPRQDGNTIYF TGTGCCAGCAGCCCCCGACAGGATGGAAACACCATATATTTT